This T cell receptor beta chain was profiled in a study of blood T cells in healthy people across ages (dated by TCRdb to the mid-2010s). The study in broad terms: In model experiments, template switching captured roughly one uniquely barcoded TCR beta cDNA molecule for every two T cells. The study measured age-related changes in TCR beta repertoire diversity using deep sequencing normalized with unique cDNA molecular identifiers. The donors were split into four age groups: young (average around 16 years), middle-aged (roughly 42), aged (more than 60) and long-lived (approximately 89). To avoid experimental bias, donors of different ages were randomly spread across the sequencing lanes. The study analyzed two additional independent replicas of 1 million unique cDNA reads from the same blood draw for two donors, one aged 18 to 30 and one aged 80 or older. The research as a whole found: The percentage of naive T cells measured by flow cytometry correlated strongly with observed TCR beta diversity. Since profiling was done on bulk unsorted PBMCs, naive and antigen-experienced compartments could not be conclusively compared. Donor CMV infection status was unknown, potentially confounding age-related changes in expanded clonotypes. Estimates of total diversity from one million sequenced T cells were regarded as lower bounds and underestimates. The long-lived group showed more naive CD4+ T cells, fewer expanded clones and increased TCR diversity than the aged group, suggesting age selection. Observed TCR beta diversity per million T cells fell roughly linearly with age, and a significant reduction was already apparent by age approximately 40.

Turning to this clonotype: Its specific antigen is unknown. No base quality values were provided; no much bigger clone lies one nucleotide off.

The CDR1 and CDR2 encoded by the germline V gene (reference sequence) are DFQATT and SNEGSKA. V lost 1 base and J lost 2 bases; the stretch between them is 14 bases long. Including cysteine and phenylalanine, the CDR3 has 15 amino acids. The CDR3 DNA has 45 bases and is translated from base 1. Donors were 40 or so systemically healthy Caucasian individuals from Russia aged roughly 6 to 95 years. Around 10 milliliters of peripheral blood were collected from each donor into EDTA-treated Vacutainer tubes. Ficoll-Paque density-gradient centrifugation was used to isolate PBMCs, with at least 7 million obtained per sample. Trizol reagent was used to extract total RNA from the PBMCs, yielding at least 6 micrograms per sample. Naive CD45RAhigh/CD27high T cell percentages were measured by flow cytometry on a PBMC aliquot from every donor. Libraries were built with 5' RACE. Sequenced on an Illumina HiSeq 2500. The second PCR ran for about 7 to 11 cycles and used a J-beta primer mix along with a sample-barcoded 5' primer. A unique molecular identifier was introduced onto each TCR beta cDNA molecule by a template-switch 5' adaptor carrying 12 random nucleotides. Each sample yielded at least 3 million CDR3-containing paired-end reads. First-strand cDNA synthesis was performed from all RNA using the Mint cDNA synthesis kit, with priming by a TRBC-specific oligonucleotide. Following uracil-DNA glycosylase treatment, all cDNA underwent a first 18-cycle PCR with the universal primers M1SS and BC2_uni_R. The paper's data handling went like this. Normalization of each sample was performed by random selection of 1 million high-quality reads, each carrying a distinct molecular identifier. Reads sharing molecular identifiers were discarded rather than binned into consensus sequences. CDR3 identification, clonotype clustering and error correction used MiTCR with a Q25 quality threshold and the strictest error-elimination algorithm. Lower-bound total TCR beta diversity was estimated with a nonparametric unseen species model using Euler transformation. TCRdb passed the public sequencing reads through fastp at Q25 and MiXCR, retaining productive beta sequences. One record per CDR3 amino acid sequence lists the most common genes and DNA. The V and J calls follow TCRdb's processing rather than the paper's. The sample table holds some 790,000 distinct CDR3 sequences, of which roughly 26% were seen once. Approximately 15% of the sample belongs to the ten largest clones.

The source of this sequence is a woman older than 75 in good health. In this chain, TRBV20-1 is recombined with TRBJ1-1; no confident D gene assignment can be made. The sequencing sample was made of blood. The nucleotides are TGCAGTGCTAGAGTAGCGGGGTTGGAAAACACTGAAGCTTTCTTT. Its translation is CSARVAGLENTEAFF.